Each of the 21 T cell receptor beta chains below was sequenced from the same sample in a study of blood T cell repertoires in COVID-19. Assay: immunoSEQ multiplex PCR; the TCRdb copy retains only in-frame clones and omits some. Of 130,000 or so clones in the sample, about 89% were seen once. The material sequenced was peripheral blood. Source of these receptors: a woman aged 70-85 years with COVID-19, enrolled during active disease.

This chain links TRBV7-2 with TRBJ1-1, with 9 bases matching TRBD1. The CDR3 sequence is 12 residues long. The V and J ends lost 3 bases and 9 bases, in that order; junction bases with no gene match: 2. Germline CDR1 reads SGHTA; CDR2 reads FQGNSA. The CDR3 is CASSFTGGKAFF. As DNA, the CDR3 is TGTGCCAGCAGCTTCACAGGGGGCAAAGCTTTCTTT.

The chain has TRBV7-3 and TRBJ2-1; the D gene is possibly TRBD1 (5 bases). Trimming left V 2 bases short and J 2 bases short, with 10 bases between. The CDR3 extends over 15 amino acids. From germline, CDR1 is SGHTA and CDR2 FQGTGA. CDR3 DNA: TGTGCCAGCAGCTTAGAGGTAGGGGCCTACAATGAGCAGTTCTTC. Translated: CASSLEVGAYNEQFF.

The chain has TRBV7-2 and TRBJ1-3, with D possibly matching TRBD1 (5 bases). Germline V gene sequence: CDR1 SGHTA, CDR2 FQGNSA. Trimming removed 1 base from V and 0 bases from J, with 10 bases in between. The CDR3 runs to 16 residues. The CDR3 nucleotides are TGTGCCAGCAGCTTAGTGGGGCTGGGCTCTGGAAACACCATATATTTT. Translated: CASSLVGLGSGNTIYF.

Only one count was recorded for this clone. V is TRBV3-1 (or the pseudogene TRBV3-2) and J is TRBJ1-3; D gene uncertain. The V end was cut by 4 bases, the J end by 2 bases, with 9 bases between. CDR1 is LGHDT and CDR2 is YNNKEL in the germline V gene (reference sequence). The CDR3 contains 14 residues. The CDR3 region is CASSPGSAGNTIYF. The CDR3 DNA sequence: TGTGCCAGCAGCCCCGGGTCAGCTGGAAACACCATATATTTT.

The chain links TRBV5-1 to TRBJ1-2; 7 bases map to TRBD1. V was clipped by 0 bases and J by 6 bases; unmatched bases: 11. The CDR3 covers 16 residues. Germline V gene sequence: CDR1 SGHRS, CDR2 YFSETQ. In DNA form, the CDR3 reads TGCGCCAGCAGCTTGGTTCCCCGACAGGGTGTGGATGGCTACACCTTC. Protein product: CASSLVPRQGVDGYTF.

The CDR3 nucleotides read TGTGCCATCCGCCGGGGAACGGAAAATTCACCCCTCCACTTT. The encoded protein is CAIRRGTENSPLHF. The chain is built from TRBV10-3 and TRBJ1-6, with D uncertain. Trimming pared 8 bases from V and 7 bases from J, leaving 15 bases between. Germline V lookup: CDR1 ENHRY, CDR2 SYGVKD. This CDR3 has 14 residues.

The V gene is TRBV18, the J gene TRBJ2-7; 9 bases line up with TRBD1. V lost 3 bases, J lost 5 bases, and 14 bases stayed unmatched. Germline lookup yields CDR1 KGHSH and CDR2 LQKENI. This CDR3 contains 17 residues. CDR3 amino acids: CASSPSPPGTGYNEQYF. CDR3 nucleotide sequence: TGTGCCAGCTCACCCTCGCCTCCCGGGACAGGGTACAACGAGCAGTACTTC.

The gene calls are TRBV30 and TRBJ2-7; 11 positions agree with TRBD1. The V and J ends lost 4 bases and 5 bases, in that order; junction bases with no gene match: 19. From germline, CDR1 is GTSNPN and CDR2 SVGIG (reference sequence). This CDR3 is 18 amino acids long. The CDR3 loop reads CAWMAGQGVFGLRHEQYF. CDR3 DNA sequence: TGTGCCTGGATGGCGGGACAGGGGGTCTTCGGTTTGCGGCACGAGCAGTACTTC.

This clone was seen only once. The J gene is TRBJ2-3, the V gene TRBV5-1, with D hard to call. This CDR3 comprises 15 residues. Germline loops: CDR1 SGHRS, CDR2 YFSETQ. The germline V and J ends were trimmed by 0 bases and 2 bases, with 10 bases remaining between them. The CDR3 loop is CASSLVAGTTDTQYF. The CDR3 region has the DNA TGCGCCAGCAGCTTGGTGGCAGGAACCACAGATACGCAGTATTTT.

This rearrangement joins TRBV19 to TRBJ1-4, with 9 positions matching TRBD1. The germline V gene has CDR1 LNHDA and CDR2 SQIVND (reference sequence). V trimming: 5 bases; J trimming: 11 bases; junction bases outside the gene matches: 15. The CDR3 has 16 residues. The CDR3 DNA is TGTGCCAGTAGTCCGACCCGGACAGGGGTGCCGGAGAAACTGTTTTTT. The encoded protein is CASSPTRTGVPEKLFF. The full variable domain, completed using reference TRBV19 and TRBJ1-4, is DGGITQSPKYLFRKEGQNVTLSCEQNLNHDAMYWYRQDPGQGLRLIYYSQIVNDFQKGDIAEGYSVSREKKESFPLTVTSAQKNPTAFYLCASSPTRTGVPEKLFFGSGTQLSVL.

The V gene is TRBV30, the J gene TRBJ1-2, with 9 bases aligning to TRBD1. Germline lookup yields CDR1 GTSNPN and CDR2 SVGIG (reference sequence). The trim removed 3 bases at V and 4 bases at J, leaving 9 bases unmatched. The CDR3 contains 15 residues. CDR3 sequence: CAWSETSTGGYGYTF. CDR3 in DNA: TGTGCCTGGAGCGAGACCTCGACAGGGGGCTATGGCTACACCTTC.

V is TRBV9 and J is TRBJ1-1; D not resolved. The ends were cut back, 1 base at V and 1 base at J, with 11 bases in the middle. The germline V gene encodes CDR1 SGDLS and CDR2 YYNGEE. The CDR3 runs 15 residues. CDR3 sequence (DNA): TGTGCCAGCAGCGTAACTCCGGAGCCGAACACTGAAGCTTTCTTT. Amino acids: CASSVTPEPNTEAFF.

This chain connects TRBV10-1 to TRBJ1-2; possibly TRBD1 for D (5 bases). The CDR3 contains 14 residues. Germline CDR1 is WNHNN and CDR2 is SYGVQD (reference sequence). The V end was cut by 5 bases, the J end by 8 bases, with 18 bases between. The CDR3 DNA sequence: TGCGCCAGCAGTACTGGACACACGAAGGAAGGCTACACCTTC. Translating it yields CASSTGHTKEGYTF.

The chain carries TRBV5-6 and TRBJ2-3; TRBD2 matches 9 bases. J lost 2 bases, V lost 2 bases, and 12 bases had no gene match. Germline V gives CDR1 SGHDT, CDR2 YYEEEE. CDR3 length: 18 residues. The CDR3 spells CASSFQQVAGAHTDTQYF. The CDR3, as DNA: TGTGCCAGCAGCTTTCAGCAGGTAGCGGGGGCGCACACAGATACGCAGTATTTT.

As for this clone: The germline gene is not matched at one end of the junction; a read error may be the cause. The V gene is TRBV7-7, the J gene TRBJ1-4; weak D call: TRBD1 (6 bases). The length of the CDR3 is 12 residues. CDR1 and CDR2 (germline): SSHAT, FNYEAQ (reference sequence). The CDR3, as DNA: TGTGCTAGCAGCCCCACAGGGATGGAACTGTTTTTT. It codes for CASSPTGMELFF.

The V and J genes are TRBV28 and TRBJ2-7; weak D call: TRBD1 (6 bases). Germline assignment: CDR1 MDHEN and CDR2 SYDVKM. Trimming cost V 2 bases and J 7 bases, with 15 bases left between them. The CDR3 is 14 residues long. CDR3 bases: TGTGCCAGCAGTTTACTTGGGGGCGCGCAGGAGCAGTACTTC. Its translation is CASSLLGGAQEQYF.

V usage is TRBV11-2 and J usage is TRBJ2-3, with D perhaps matching TRBD2 (7 bases). Trimming removed 5 bases at V and 0 bases at J, with 15 bases between. The germline gives CDR1 SGHAT, CDR2 FQNNGV. The CDR3 is 16 amino acids. DNA for the CDR3: TGTGCCAGCAGCCGCCTCGGGGGGCCGAGCACAGATACGCAGTATTTT. As protein: CASSRLGGPSTDTQYF.

V and J are TRBV4-1 and TRBJ2-1; weak D call: TRBD2 (6 bases). From germline, CDR1 is MGHRA and CDR2 YSYEKL. This CDR3 comprises 19 residues. V dropped 0 bases and J dropped 0 bases, with 18 bases sitting between them. The CDR3 reads CASSQDLGGAARSYNEQFF. The CDR3 DNA is TGCGCCAGCAGCCAAGATCTTGGAGGGGCGGCCCGCTCCTACAATGAGCAGTTCTTC.

V gene TRBV11-2 combines with J gene TRBJ1-3; D uncertain. The V end was cut by 5 bases, the J end by 3 bases, with 8 bases between. This CDR3 is built from 13 residues. Germline CDR1 SGHAT, CDR2 FQNNGV. CDR3 sequence (DNA): TGTGCCAGCAGCCAGTTCATTGGAAACACCATATATTTT. As protein: CASSQFIGNTIYF.

The V and J genes are TRBV10-2 and TRBJ2-3; D gene ambiguous. The CDR3 sequence is 13 residues long. Germline-derived CDR1 and CDR2 are WSHSY and SAAADI. Deletions cut 6 bases from V and 14 bases from J, with 21 bases between. The CDR3 nucleotides are TGCGCCAGCAGCGGTCAGCCCGGGTCGCTTTTGTATTTT. Residues: CASSGQPGSLLYF.

This clone was recorded only once. The V gene is TRBV19, the J gene TRBJ2-1; TRBD2 matches 13 bases. Per the germline V gene, CDR1 is LNHDA and CDR2 is SQIVND (reference sequence). This CDR3 region has 15 residues. The ends lost 3 bases at V and 12 bases at J; junction bases unmatched: 8. The CDR3: CASSIAGTSGVMQFF. The CDR3 coding sequence is TGTGCCAGTAGTATCGCCGGGACTAGCGGGGTTATGCAGTTCTTC.